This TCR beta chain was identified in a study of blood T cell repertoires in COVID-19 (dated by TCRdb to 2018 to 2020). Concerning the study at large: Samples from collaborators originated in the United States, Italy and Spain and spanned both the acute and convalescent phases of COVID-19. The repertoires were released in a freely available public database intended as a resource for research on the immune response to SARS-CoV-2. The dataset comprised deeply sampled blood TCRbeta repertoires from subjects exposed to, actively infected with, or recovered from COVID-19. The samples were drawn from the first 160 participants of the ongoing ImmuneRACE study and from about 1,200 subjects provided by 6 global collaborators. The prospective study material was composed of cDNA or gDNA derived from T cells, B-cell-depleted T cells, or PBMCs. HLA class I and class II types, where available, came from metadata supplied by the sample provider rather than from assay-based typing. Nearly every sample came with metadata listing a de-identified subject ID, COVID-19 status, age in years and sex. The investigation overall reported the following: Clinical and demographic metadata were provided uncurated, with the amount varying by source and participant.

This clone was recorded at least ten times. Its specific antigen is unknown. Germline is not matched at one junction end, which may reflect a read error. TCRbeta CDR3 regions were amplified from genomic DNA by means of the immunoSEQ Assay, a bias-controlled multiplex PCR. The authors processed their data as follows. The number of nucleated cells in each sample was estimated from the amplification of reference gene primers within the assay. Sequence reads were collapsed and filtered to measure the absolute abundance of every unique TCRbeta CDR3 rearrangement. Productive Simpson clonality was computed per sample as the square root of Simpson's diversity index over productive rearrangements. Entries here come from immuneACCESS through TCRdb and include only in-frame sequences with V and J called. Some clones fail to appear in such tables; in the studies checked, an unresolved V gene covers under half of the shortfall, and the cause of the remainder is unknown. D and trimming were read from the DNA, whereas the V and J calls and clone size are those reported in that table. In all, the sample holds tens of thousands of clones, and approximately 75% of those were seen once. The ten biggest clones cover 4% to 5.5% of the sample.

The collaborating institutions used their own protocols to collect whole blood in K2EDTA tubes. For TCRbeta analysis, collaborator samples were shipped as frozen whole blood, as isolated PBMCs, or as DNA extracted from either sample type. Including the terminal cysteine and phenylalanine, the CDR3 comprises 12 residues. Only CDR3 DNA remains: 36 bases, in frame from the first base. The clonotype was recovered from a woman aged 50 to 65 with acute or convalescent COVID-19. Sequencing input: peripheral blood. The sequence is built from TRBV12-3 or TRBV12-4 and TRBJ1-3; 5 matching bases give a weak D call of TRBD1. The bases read TGTGCCAGCAGTTTTTCAGGGACTGATCGTTCTTTT. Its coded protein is CASSFSGTDRSF.